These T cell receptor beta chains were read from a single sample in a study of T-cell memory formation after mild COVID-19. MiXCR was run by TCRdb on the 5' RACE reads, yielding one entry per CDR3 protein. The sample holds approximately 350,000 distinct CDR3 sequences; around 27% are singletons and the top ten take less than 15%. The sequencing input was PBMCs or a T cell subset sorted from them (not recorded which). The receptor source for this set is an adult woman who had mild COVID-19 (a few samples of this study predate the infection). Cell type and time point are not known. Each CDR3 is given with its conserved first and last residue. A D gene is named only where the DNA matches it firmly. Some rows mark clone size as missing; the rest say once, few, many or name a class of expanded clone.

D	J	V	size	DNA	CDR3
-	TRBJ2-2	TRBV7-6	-	TGTGCCAGCAGCTTAAGTTACAGTAACACCGGGGAGCTGTTTTTT	CASSLSYSNTGELFF
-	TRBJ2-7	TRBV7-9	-	TGTGCCAGCAGCTTCTTGGGGGGAAGGCCCTACGAGCAGTACTTC	CASSFLGGRPYEQYF
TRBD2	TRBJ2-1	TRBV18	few	TGTGCCAGCTCAGAGACGGGAGGCAGCTACAATGAGCAGTTCTTC	CASSETGGSYNEQFF
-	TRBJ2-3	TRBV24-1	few	TGTGCCACTTCGCTAGGCAGCACAGATACGCAGTATTTT	CATSLGSTDTQYF
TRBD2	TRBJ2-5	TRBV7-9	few	TGTGCCAGCAGCTTTACTAGCGGCGGCCTAAAAGAGACCCAGTACTTC	CASSFTSGGLKETQYF
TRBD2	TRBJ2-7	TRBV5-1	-	TGCGCCAGCAGCTTTAGGCACCCCGGGACTAGCGGGGATCCGCCCTACGAGCAGTACTTC	CASSFRHPGTSGDPPYEQYF
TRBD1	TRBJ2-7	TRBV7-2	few	TGTGCCAGCAATAGGGACAGGGGTTTGGCCGAGCAGTACTTC	CASNRDRGLAEQYF
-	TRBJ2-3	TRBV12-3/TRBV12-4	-	TGTGCCAGCTTCGCGAGCACAGATACGCAGTATTTT	CASFASTDTQYF
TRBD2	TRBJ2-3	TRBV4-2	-	TGTGCCAGCAGCCCGGGACTAGCGCCAAGCACAGATACGCAGTATTTT	CASSPGLAPSTDTQYF
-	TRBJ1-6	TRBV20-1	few	TGCAGTGCTAGAGATTGGAGCAGATCAAATTCACCCCTCCACTTT	CSARDWSRSNSPLHF
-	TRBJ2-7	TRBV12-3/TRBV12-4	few	TGTGCCAGCAGTTTAGCAGTATATTCCTACGAGCAGTACTTC	CASSLAVYSYEQYF
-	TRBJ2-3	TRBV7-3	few	TGTGCCAGCAGCTTGTTTTACGGTGCAGATACGCAGTATTTT	CASSLFYGADTQYF
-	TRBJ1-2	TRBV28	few	TGTGCCAGCAGTTATGGCCACCTGGAAAATGGCTACACCTTC	CASSYGHLENGYTF
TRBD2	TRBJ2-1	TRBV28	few	TGTGCCAGCAGCCAACTAGCGGGGGGGCTGAATGAGCAGTTCTTC	CASSQLAGGLNEQFF
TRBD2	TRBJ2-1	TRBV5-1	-	TGCGCCAGCAGCTCCTCTAGCGGGGGGTCCTACAATGAGCAGTTCTTC	CASSSSSGGSYNEQFF
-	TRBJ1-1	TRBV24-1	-	TGTGCCATCTCTTTCACTGAAGCTTTCTTT	CAISFTEAFF
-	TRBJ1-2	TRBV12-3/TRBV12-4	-	TGTGCCAGCAGCGGAGGAACTACCTATGGCTACACCTTC	CASSGGTTYGYTF
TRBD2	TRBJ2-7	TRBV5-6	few	TGTGCCAGCAGCTTGGAAACTAGCGGGTACGAGCAGTACTTC	CASSLETSGYEQYF
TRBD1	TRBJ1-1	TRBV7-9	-	TGTGCCAGCAGCCCAACGGACAGGGGAGACACTGAAGCTTTCTTT	CASSPTDRGDTEAFF
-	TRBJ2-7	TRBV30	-	TGTGCCTGGAGCCCCGGGACACTTGATTCCTACGAGCAGTACTTC	CAWSPGTLDSYEQYF
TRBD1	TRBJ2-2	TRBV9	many	TGTGCCAGCAGCGTAGCTCGGGACAGGGGGCAGGCAGACGGGGAGCTGTTTTTT	CASSVARDRGQADGELFF
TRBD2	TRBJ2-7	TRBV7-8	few	TGTGCCAGCAGCTTAGAGGGCGGGAGGGCCTACGAGCAGTACTTC	CASSLEGGRAYEQYF
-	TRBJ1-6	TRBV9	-	TGTGCCAGCAGCGCTCCTCGGGGGGCCTATAATTCACCCCTCCACTTT	CASSAPRGAYNSPLHF
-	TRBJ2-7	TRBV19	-	TGTGCCAGTAGTCCAGACGGGCAAACTTCCTACGAGCAGTACTTC	CASSPDGQTSYEQYF
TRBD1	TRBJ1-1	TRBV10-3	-	TGTGCCATCAGGGGACAGGGGGACACTGAAGCTTTCTTT	CAIRGQGDTEAFF
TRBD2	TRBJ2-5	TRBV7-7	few	TGTGCTAGCAGCTTAGCTCTTGCGGGAGTAGGAGAGACCCAGTACTTC	CASSLALAGVGETQYF
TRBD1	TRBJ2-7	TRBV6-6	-	TGTGCCAGCAGAGACAGGGGGCTGAGCTCCTACGAGCAGTACTTC	CASRDRGLSSYEQYF
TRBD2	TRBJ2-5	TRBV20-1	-	TGCAGTGCCCCGAAGGGAGGGAAGGAGACCCAGTACTTC	CSAPKGGKETQYF
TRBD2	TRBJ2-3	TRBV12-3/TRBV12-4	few	TGTGCCAGCAGTTTAGCGCGTGGGGCTAGCGGGGGGCTTATTTATATATCTAGCACAGATACGCAGTATTTT	CASSLARGASGGLIYISSTDTQYF
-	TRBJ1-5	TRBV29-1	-	TGCAGCGTTGGGGCAGGAGGTAGCAATCAGCCCCAGCATTTT	CSVGAGGSNQPQHF
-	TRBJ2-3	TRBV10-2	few	TGCGCCAGCAGGCGCCTCTCCACAGATACGCAGTATTTT	CASRRLSTDTQYF
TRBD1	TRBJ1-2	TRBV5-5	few	TGTGCCAGCAGCCTTGGAGGACAGGGGGGGAACTATGGCTACACCTTC	CASSLGGQGGNYGYTF
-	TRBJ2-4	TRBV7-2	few	TGTGCCAGCAGCTTGGAGAGACTGGGACTGAACATTCAGTACTTC	CASSLERLGLNIQYF